The clone carrying this T cell receptor (beta chain) was counted at least ten times. According to the study, TCR beta libraries were built with iRepertoire HTBI primers and CDR3-region Arm-PCR. TCRdb re-analysed the multiplex PCR reads in MiXCR, keeping a single row per CDR3 protein. The sample contains 520,000 or so distinct CDR3 sequences, 12% of which appear only once. Noted time point: newly diagnosed GD, antithyroid drugs for less than 3 months. Extracted RNA from PBMCs served as the source of the TCR library. The CDR3 extends over 18 amino acids. The V gene lost 4 bases and the J gene lost 0 bases, with 18 bases spanning the gap. CDR1 is SEHNR, CDR2 FQNEAQ, per germline (reference sequence). The sample originates from a study of regulatory T cells in long-lasting Graves disease. Across the study: Duration of antithyroid drug therapy among newly diagnosed Graves' patients was under 3 months.

A further study also used this sample, focusing on T cells in Graves' hyperthyroidism and ophthalmopathy. That study adds: Patients between 18 and 65 years old had hyperthyroidism, newly diagnosed and lasting under 2 months. The HTBI set primed first-round TCR CDR3 RT-PCR.

The material sequenced was peripheral blood mononuclear cells (PBMCs), taken at new diagnosis, from a patient treated with antithyroid drugs. The receptor was isolated from a woman between 25 and 40 years old with Graves disease. V and J are TRBV7-9 and TRBJ1-4, with D unresolved. The CDR3 bases are TGTGCCAGCAGCTCCGTCCTTGTTCCGGGAACAACTAATGAAAAACTGTTTTTT. It is translated as CASSSVLVPGTTNEKLFF.